A single sample gave rise to the 19 T cell receptor beta chains below, sequenced in a study of identical twins. TCRdb ran MiXCR on the 5' RACE reads and lists one entry per CDR3 protein. The table lists 300,000 to 350,000 distinct CDR3 sequences, about 12% of them singletons. This same sample was also part of a study on yellow fever vaccine responses in identical twins.

The sequenced material came from CD8+ T cells sorted from blood. The receptors come from a woman in her late teens or twenties in good health.

This chain links TRBV24-1 with TRBJ1-5, with 7 bases matching TRBD1. Germline trimming cut 4 bases from V and 7 bases from J; bases unmatched to any gene: 6. Germline V lookup: CDR1 KGHDR, CDR2 SFDVKD. The CDR3 length is 14 residues. CDR3 residues: CATSEAGGGQPQHF. In DNA form, the CDR3 reads TGTGCCACCAGTGAAGCAGGGGGAGGCCAGCCCCAGCATTTT.

The chain links TRBV7-6 to TRBJ2-5; 14 bases are a match to TRBD2. V was pared by 4 bases and J by 3 bases, with 4 bases of the junction left unmatched. Germline lookup yields CDR1 SGHVS and CDR2 FNYEAQ. The CDR3 has 16 amino acids. CDR3 bases: TGTGCCAGCAGCTCCAAGACTAGCGGGGGGGAAGAGACCCAGTACTTC. It translates to CASSSKTSGGEETQYF.

This clonotype has a handful of counts. This chain links TRBV4-2 with TRBJ2-2; D unresolved. CDR1 and CDR2 (germline): LGHNA, YNFKEQ. The ends were cut back, 1 base at V and 6 bases at J, with 9 bases in the middle. The CDR3 consists of 14 residues. This CDR3 is CASSQVGNPGELFF. DNA for the CDR3: TGTGCCAGCAGCCAAGTGGGGAATCCCGGGGAGCTGTTTTTT.

This clonotype was counted between two and nine times. The V gene is TRBV7-3, the J gene TRBJ2-5; D could derive from TRBD1 or TRBD2 (5 bases each). Trimming shortened V by 6 bases and J by 3 bases, and 20 bases separated the two germline ends. The CDR3 sequence is 16 residues long. The germline gives CDR1 SGHTA, CDR2 FQGTGA. The CDR3 coding sequence is TGTGCCAGCAGGCCCGGGACCGGAGTCAACAAAGAGACCCAGTACTTC. Protein sequence: CASRPGTGVNKETQYF.

CDR3 coding DNA: TGTGCCAGCAGCCCATCTCGCCTAGCGGGGGGTAGCACAGATACGCAGTATTTT. As protein: CASSPSRLAGGSTDTQYF. V and J are TRBV11-1 and TRBJ2-3, with 11 bases that match TRBD2. The V segment lost 5 bases and the J segment 0 bases; nucleotides outside the gene matches: 10. Germline loops: CDR1 SGHAT, CDR2 FQDESV (reference sequence). The CDR3 sequence is 18 residues long.

This clonotype was seen more than once but under ten times. This chain links TRBV7-6 with TRBJ2-3; 12 nucleotides line up with TRBD2. Germline CDR1 and CDR2: SGHVS and FNYEAQ. J lost 2 bases, V lost 1 base, and 7 bases had no gene match. CDR3 length equals 18 residues. The CDR3: CASSLVLASGGDTDTQYF. The CDR3 coding sequence is TGTGCCAGCAGCTTAGTGTTGGCTAGCGGGGGGGACACAGATACGCAGTATTTT.

The rearrangement uses TRBV20-1 and TRBJ1-4; tentative D call: TRBD1 (5 bases). The CDR3 totals 14 residues. V shed 5 bases and J shed 3 bases, with 13 bases lying between them. CDR1 and CDR2 (germline): DFQATT, SNEGSKA (reference sequence). The CDR3 nucleotides read TGCAGTGCTGTGAGCCGGGACTCTAATGAAAAACTGTTTTTT. Protein product: CSAVSRDSNEKLFF.

The chain recombines TRBV6-1 with TRBJ2-3; D is undetermined. Germline V gene sequence: CDR1 MNHNS, CDR2 SASEGT. Trimming pared 2 bases from V and 2 bases from J, leaving 11 bases between. This CDR3 comprises 15 residues. DNA for the CDR3: TGTGCCAGCAGTGAATTAGTAGGGTTCACAGATACGCAGTATTTT. Its translation is CASSELVGFTDTQYF.

This chain links TRBV11-3 with TRBJ1-1; D unclear. The CDR3 is 14 residues long. Germline loops: CDR1 SGHNT, CDR2 YENEEA. Trimming cost V 1 base and J 2 bases, with 8 bases left between them. CDR3 coding DNA: TGTGCCAGCAGCTTAGTATCGGGTAACACTGAAGCTTTCTTT. Translation gives CASSLVSGNTEAFF. Full variable domain (remainder filled in from reference TRBV11-3 and TRBJ1-1): EAGVVQSPRYKIIEKKQPVAFWCNPISGHNTLYWYLQNLGQGPELLIRYENEEAVDDSQLPKDRFSAERLKGVDSTLKIQPAELGDSAVYLCASSLVSGNTEAFFGQGTRLTVV.

This chain uses TRBV6-4 with TRBJ2-7, with TRBD1 matching 7 bases. The ends lost 4 bases at V and 3 bases at J; junction bases unmatched: 9. The germline CDR1 and CDR2 sequences are MRHNA and SNTAGT. This CDR3 spans 15 amino acids. The CDR3 region has the DNA TGTGCCAGCAGTGGCCGACAGGGTGTAAACTACGAGCAGTACGTC. Translation: CASSGRQGVNYEQYV.

This clonotype has more than one count but fewer than ten. This chain joins TRBV3-1 and TRBJ1-1; D is unresolved. CDR1 and CDR2 (germline): LGHDT, YNNKEL (reference sequence). The V end lost 0 bases, the J end lost 3 bases, and 14 bases lay between the germline ends. The CDR3 consists of 16 residues. The CDR3 DNA sequence: TGTGCCAGCAGCCAAGATAACACATACAGTTACACTGAAGCTTTCTTT. This codes for CASSQDNTYSYTEAFF.

The chain uses TRBV9 and TRBJ2-2, with D unresolved. V was trimmed by 3 bases and J by 4 bases, leaving 7 bases between them. The CDR3 runs 13 residues. Looked up from germline, CDR1 is SGDLS and CDR2 is YYNGEE. CDR3 nucleotide sequence: TGTGCCAGCAGCGGATCAGCCACCGGGGAGCTGTTTTTT. Residues: CASSGSATGELFF.

The chain employs TRBV20-1 and TRBJ2-3, with TRBD2 matching 10 bases. V was pared by 1 base and J by 7 bases, with 5 bases of the junction left unmatched. This CDR3 has 14 amino acids. Looked up from germline, CDR1 is DFQATT and CDR2 is SNEGSKA (reference sequence). The CDR3 DNA reads as TGCAGTGCTAGAGTCGCTAGCGGGGGTTATACGCAGTATTTT. This encodes CSARVASGGYTQYF.

There are a few counts of this clonotype. J is TRBJ1-5 and V is TRBV7-9; D ambiguous. Germline CDR1 reads SEHNR; CDR2 reads FQNEAQ (reference sequence). Trimming removed 0 bases from V and 0 bases from J, with 9 bases in between. CDR3 length equals 16 residues. Here the CDR3 DNA reads TGTGCCAGCAGCTTAGCGGTAGAAGATAGCAATCAGCCCCAGCATTTT. This sequence encodes CASSLAVEDSNQPQHF.

This clonotype was found a few times. V usage is TRBV27 and J usage is TRBJ2-7; the match to TRBD1 covers 10 bases. The V segment lost 5 bases and the J segment 2 bases; nucleotides outside the gene matches: 6. CDR1 is MNHEY and CDR2 is SMNVEV in the germline V gene (reference sequence). The CDR3 is 15 amino acids. The CDR3 loop reads CASSEGQGLTYEQYF. The CDR3 DNA is TGTGCCAGCAGTGAGGGACAGGGGTTAACCTACGAGCAGTACTTC.

The J gene is TRBJ1-2, the V gene TRBV5-1, with D maybe TRBD1 (5 bases). V shed 4 bases and J shed 0 bases, with 13 bases lying between them. The CDR3 is made up of 15 amino acids. Germline lookup yields CDR1 SGHRS and CDR2 YFSETQ. CDR3 bases: TGCGCCAGCAGCAGCGACAGCGAAGCTAACTATGGCTACACCTTC. Translation: CASSSDSEANYGYTF.

This clonotype has more than one count but fewer than ten. V is TRBV11-2 and J is TRBJ2-3; 8 bases fit TRBD2. This CDR3 contains 14 residues. Germline V gene lookup returns CDR1 SGHAT and CDR2 FQNNGV. V trimming: 3 bases; J trimming: 12 bases; junction bases outside the gene matches: 11. In nucleotides, the CDR3 is TGTGCCAGCAGCTTCCCGGACCGCGGGAGGAACCAGTATTTT. Translation: CASSFPDRGRNQYF.

The V call is TRBV2, the J call TRBJ2-1; 8 nucleotides line up with TRBD2. The CDR3 is 19 amino acids. J gave up 0 bases and V 2 bases, and 12 bases lay outside the gene matches. CDR1 and CDR2 from the germline V gene are SNHLY and FYNNEI. The CDR3 sequence is CASSENPAAAGGSYNEQFF. The CDR3 DNA reads TGTGCCAGCAGTGAAAATCCCGCAGCGGCGGGGGGCTCCTACAATGAGCAGTTCTTC.

In its sample, this clonotype was seen a few times. The rearrangement links TRBV10-3 to TRBJ1-4; unclear D gene. From germline, CDR1 is ENHRY and CDR2 SYGVKD. V lost 2 bases and J 0 bases, leaving 7 bases between the germline ends. The CDR3 spans 15 residues. CDR3 nucleotides: TGTGCCATCAGTGAGCTCCGGGCAACTAATGAAAAACTGTTTTTT. Translation: CAISELRATNEKLFF.